The 32 T cell receptor beta chains reported below all come from one sample, sequenced in a study of cytomegalovirus exposure and HLA in healthy donors. The PCR employed 60 Vbeta primers together with 13 Jbeta primers. Profiling relied on immunoSEQ multiplex PCR, and the TCRdb table lists in-frame clones only, not all of them. Among about 180,000 clones listed, just under 80% were seen once. The sample was PBMCs. The receptor source for this set is a woman in her 30s in good health and CMV-seronegative.

The rearrangement links TRBV2 to TRBJ1-3; D remains unclear. CDR1 SNHLY and CDR2 FYNNEI come from the germline V gene. Trimming stripped 7 bases from V and 6 bases from J, with 19 bases between. CDR3 size: 15 residues. The CDR3 sequence: CASKYARGVSNTIYF. The CDR3 nucleotides are TGTGCCAGCAAGTATGCTCGGGGAGTGTCAAACACCATATATTTT.

This clone was counted only a few times. J is TRBJ1-5 and V is TRBV6-5, with D perhaps TRBD1 (6 bases). The CDR3 totals 14 residues. Trimming removed 4 bases from V and 3 bases from J, with 10 bases in between. Germline-derived CDR1 and CDR2 are MNHEY and SVGAGI. The CDR3 reads CASSSPGDNQPQHF. The CDR3 DNA sequence: TGTGCCAGCAGTTCCCCAGGGGACAATCAGCCCCAGCATTTT.

V usage is TRBV13 and J usage is TRBJ2-5; 7 nucleotides match TRBD1. V was clipped by 6 bases and J by 2 bases; unmatched bases: 3. The CDR3 loop spans 13 amino acids. Germline CDR1 reads PRHDT; CDR2 reads FYEKMQ (reference sequence). The CDR3 loop is CASSWGQQETQYF. The CDR3 region has the DNA TGTGCCAGCAGTTGGGGACAGCAAGAGACCCAGTACTTC. Full variable domain (rest looked up from reference TRBV13 and TRBJ2-5): AAGVIQSPRHLIKEKRETATLKCYPIPRHDTVYWYQQGPGQDPQFLISFYEKMQSDKGSIPDRFSAQQFSDYHSELNMSSLELGDSALYFCASSWGQQETQYFGPGTRLLVL.

This clone was detected only a few times. The V gene is TRBV29-1, the J gene TRBJ1-1, with D maybe TRBD1 (6 bases). Trimming took 3 bases from V and 4 from J, leaving 15 bases between them. The germline V gene has CDR1 SQVTM and CDR2 ANQGSEA. The CDR3 length is 14 residues. The CDR3 sequence is CSVERQGMGTEAFF. The CDR3 DNA follows: TGCAGCGTTGAGAGGCAGGGGATGGGCACTGAAGCTTTCTTT.

The rearrangement uses TRBV5-1 and TRBJ1-6; a weak D match, TRBD1 (5 bases). Deletions cut 4 bases from V and 7 bases from J, with 12 bases between. CDR1 and CDR2 from the germline V gene are SGHRS and YFSETQ. CDR3 length: 14 residues. CDR3 loop: CASSPGGANSPLHF. CDR3 in DNA: TGCGCCAGCAGCCCCGGAGGGGCGAATTCACCCCTCCACTTT.

The chain has TRBV4-1 and TRBJ2-7; 10 bases fit TRBD2. The CDR3 runs to 14 residues. The germline gives CDR1 MGHRA, CDR2 YSYEKL. Germline trimming cut 5 bases from V and 3 bases from J; bases unmatched to any gene: 4. CDR3 bases: TGCGCCAGCAGCGCCCTAGCGGGGGACTACGAGCAGTACTTC. Protein product: CASSALAGDYEQYF.

This chain links TRBV4-2 with TRBJ2-7, with 7 positions matching TRBD1. The junction had 14 bases not matched to a gene; V was cut back by 0 bases and J by 3 bases. The CDR3 totals 18 residues. Germline V lookup: CDR1 LGHNA, CDR2 YNFKEQ. Here the CDR3 DNA reads TGTGCCAGCAGCCAAGATCTCCCCGGACAGGAACTACTCTACGAGCAGTACTTC. Residues: CASSQDLPGQELLYEQYF.

The rearrangement uses TRBV7-2 and TRBJ2-7, with 7 nucleotides matching TRBD1. The CDR3 runs 14 residues. Germline CDR1 is SGHTA and CDR2 is FQGNSA. With V trimmed by 2 bases and J by 6 bases, 7 bases remained unmatched. The CDR3 loop is CASSLRQGFGEQYF. The CDR3 coding sequence is TGTGCCAGCAGCTTACGACAGGGTTTTGGCGAGCAGTACTTC.

V and J are TRBV5-6 and TRBJ2-5, with 13 bases matching TRBD2. J gave up 4 bases and V 0 bases, and 3 bases lay outside the gene matches. The CDR3 spans 16 residues. Germline V gives CDR1 SGHDT, CDR2 YYEEEE. The CDR3 loop reads CASSLARTSGRETQYF. In nucleotides, the CDR3 is TGTGCCAGCAGCTTGGCCCGGACTAGCGGGAGAGAGACCCAGTACTTC.

The V and J genes are TRBV6-1 and TRBJ1-5; no clear D gene. The V gene's germline CDR1 is MNHNS and CDR2 SASEGT. This CDR3 is 14 amino acids long. Trimming removed 7 bases at V and 0 bases at J, with 10 bases between. The CDR3 loop is CASKAGYSNQPQHF. DNA for the CDR3: TGTGCCAGCAAGGCGGGGTATAGCAATCAGCCCCAGCATTTT.

The chain joins TRBV7-3 to TRBJ2-2; tentative D call: TRBD2 (6 bases). V was shortened by 1 base and J by 0 bases, with 9 bases between the two germline ends. This CDR3 is built from 16 residues. From germline, CDR1 is SGHTA and CDR2 FQGTGA. CDR3 loop: CASSLSGGANTGELFF. The CDR3, as DNA: TGTGCCAGCAGCTTAAGCGGCGGGGCGAACACCGGGGAGCTGTTTTTT.

This chain links TRBV7-2 with TRBJ2-2; 9 bases line up with TRBD1. CDR3 size: 13 residues. V lost 5 bases, J lost 10 bases, and 5 bases stayed unmatched. CDR1 SGHTA and CDR2 FQGNSA come from the germline V gene. CDR3 DNA sequence: TGTGCCAGCAGCACCCGGACAGGGGCGGAGCTGTTTTTT. Its translation: CASSTRTGAELFF.

The chain carries TRBV5-1 and TRBJ2-3, with 8 bases that match TRBD1. From germline, CDR1 is SGHRS and CDR2 YFSETQ. The length of the CDR3 is 16 residues. J gave up 2 bases and V 7 bases, and 12 bases lay outside the gene matches. The CDR3 loop reads CASCPTGVGATDTQYF. Here the CDR3 DNA reads TGCGCCAGCTGCCCGACAGGGGTTGGGGCCACAGATACGCAGTATTTT.

The rearrangement uses TRBV30 and TRBJ2-3; 9 bases map to TRBD1. Per the germline V gene, CDR1 is GTSNPN and CDR2 is SVGIG (reference sequence). The junction had 4 bases not matched to a gene; V was cut back by 1 base and J by 2 bases. This CDR3 has 15 amino acids. The CDR3 region is CAWSGTGVTTDTQYF. For the CDR3, the DNA is TGTGCCTGGAGTGGGACAGGGGTGACCACAGATACGCAGTATTTT.

The V gene is TRBV5-1, the J gene TRBJ1-1; TRBD1 might be the D (5 bases). There are 14 residues in the CDR3. Looked up from germline, CDR1 is SGHRS and CDR2 is YFSETQ. Trimming stripped 2 bases from V and 4 bases from J, with 12 bases between. The CDR3 here is CASSFLKGPTEAFF. CDR3 DNA: TGCGCCAGCAGCTTCCTCAAGGGGCCCACTGAAGCTTTCTTT.

The genes are TRBV5-6 and TRBJ2-3; 7 nucleotides align to TRBD2. The germline V gene encodes CDR1 SGHDT and CDR2 YYEEEE. The CDR3 covers 17 residues. The trim removed 4 bases at V and 5 bases at J, leaving 16 bases unmatched. Here the CDR3 DNA reads TGTGCCAGCAGCACCTGGGGAGGGGCCACCCCCCTAGATACGCAGTATTTT. Translating it yields CASSTWGGATPLDTQYF.

V gene TRBV6-5 combines with J gene TRBJ1-2; 7 positions match TRBD1. The V gene's germline CDR1 is MNHEY and CDR2 SVGAGI. The CDR3 runs 14 residues. Germline trimming cut 5 bases from V and 4 bases from J; bases unmatched to any gene: 7. CDR3 coding DNA: TGTGCCAGCAGTCGACAGGGCCAATTCTATGGCTACACCTTC. Its translation is CASSRQGQFYGYTF.

This sequence joins TRBV7-2 and TRBJ1-1; possibly TRBD1 for D (5 bases). CDR3 size: 12 residues. Trimming removed 5 bases at V and 10 bases at J, with 14 bases between. Germline V gene data show CDR1 as SGHTA and CDR2 as FQGNSA. CDR3: CASSARVWGAFF. CDR3 nucleotide sequence: TGTGCCAGCAGCGCCAGGGTTTGGGGAGCTTTCTTT.

V usage is TRBV18 and J usage is TRBJ2-3; 8 bases line up with TRBD2. This CDR3 is 13 amino acids long. V lost 3 bases, J lost 9 bases, and 5 bases stayed unmatched. In germline, CDR1 is KGHSH, CDR2 LQKENI. In DNA form, the CDR3 reads TGTGCCAGCTCACCGGGGAGCGGGGGCACGCAGTATTTT. Its protein product is CASSPGSGGTQYF.

The rearrangement joins TRBV11-2 to TRBJ1-1; D is ambiguous. V lost 5 bases and J 1 base, leaving 17 bases between the germline ends. Looked up from germline, CDR1 is SGHAT and CDR2 is FQNNGV. CDR3 size: 16 residues. The CDR3 DNA follows: TGTGCCAGCAGCCCTTACGGGAAAGTTACGAACACTGAAGCTTTCTTT. Its protein is CASSPYGKVTNTEAFF.

J is TRBJ2-2 and V is TRBV5-4, with D possibly being TRBD1 (6 bases). V was shortened by 4 bases and J by 1 base, with 8 bases between the two germline ends. Germline loops: CDR1 SGHNT, CDR2 YYREEE (reference sequence). The CDR3 is 14 amino acids. The CDR3 here is CASSSRGNTGELFF. The CDR3, as DNA: TGTGCCAGCAGCAGCAGGGGGAACACCGGGGAGCTGTTTTTT. Complete variable domain (other parts from reference TRBV5-4 and TRBJ2-2): ETGVTQSPTHLIKTRGQQVTLRCSSQSGHNTVSWYQQALGQGPQFIFQYYREEENGRGNFPPRFSGLQFPNYSSELNVNALELDDSALYLCASSSRGNTGELFFGEGSRLTVL.

CDR3 DNA: TGTGCCTGGAGTGTACGCCCCGGGACAGGTGAAAAACTGTTTTTT. Translated: CAWSVRPGTGEKLFF. This chain joins TRBV30 and TRBJ1-4; 8 positions match TRBD1. This CDR3 has 15 amino acids. V gave up 0 bases and J gave up 7 bases; unmatched junction bases: 7. Germline CDR1 GTSNPN, CDR2 SVGIG (reference sequence).

This rearrangement joins TRBV4-2 to TRBJ2-5; 10 bases match TRBD2. This CDR3 has 16 residues. V lost 1 base to trimming and J lost 5 bases; unmatched junction nucleotides: 7. Germline V gene data show CDR1 as LGHNA and CDR2 as YNFKEQ. This chain's CDR3 is CASSQGQGLASETQYF. CDR3 nucleotide sequence: TGTGCCAGCAGCCAAGGGCAGGGACTAGCGTCGGAGACCCAGTACTTC.

This chain uses TRBV27 with TRBJ2-7; tentative D call: TRBD1 (5 bases). V lost 2 bases to trimming and J lost 0 bases, with 8 bases between them. Germline lookup yields CDR1 MNHEY and CDR2 SMNVEV (reference sequence). The length of the CDR3 is 14 residues. In nucleotides, the CDR3 is TGTGCCAGCAGTTTACAGGGCTCCTCCTACGAGCAGTACTTC. Its translation: CASSLQGSSYEQYF.

The V call is TRBV10-3, the J call TRBJ1-1, with a possible D match to TRBD1 (6 bases). This CDR3 is built from 12 residues. Germline values: CDR1 ENHRY, CDR2 SYGVKD. V was cut by 3 bases and J by 10 bases, with 12 bases left in between. For the CDR3, the DNA is TGTGCCATCAGTGATAAGGGAGGGGGAGCTTTCTTT. Its translation: CAISDKGGGAFF.

V is TRBV4-2 and J is TRBJ2-1, with 11 bases fitting TRBD2. The CDR3 is 16 amino acids. The V gene end was trimmed by 1 base and the J gene end by 9 bases; junction bases not matched to a gene: 8. Germline V gene sequence: CDR1 LGHNA, CDR2 YNFKEQ. CDR3 residues: CASSQVSGGVSGEQFF. The CDR3 DNA reads TGTGCCAGCAGCCAAGTTAGCGGGGGGGTAAGTGGTGAGCAGTTCTTC.

This chain uses TRBV9 with TRBJ2-3; 7 bases map to TRBD2. J gave up 1 base and V 4 bases, and 9 bases lay outside the gene matches. Germline values: CDR1 SGDLS, CDR2 YYNGEE. CDR3 length: 16 residues. Here the CDR3 reads CASSTDGRGGTDTQYF. In DNA form, the CDR3 reads TGTGCCAGCAGCACCGATGGACGGGGGGGCACAGATACGCAGTATTTT.

The chain carries TRBV6-5 and TRBJ2-7; D uncertain. The V gene lost 5 bases and the J gene lost 6 bases, with 8 bases spanning the gap. Germline lookup yields CDR1 MNHEY and CDR2 SVGAGI. This CDR3 is 11 amino acids long. DNA for the CDR3: TGTGCCAGCAGTAGCCCCGGCGAGCAGTACTTC. Translation: CASSSPGEQYF.

The chain couples TRBV6-1 to TRBJ2-7, with 9 bases aligning to TRBD1. The CDR3 runs 15 residues. CDR1 and CDR2 (germline): MNHNS, SASEGT. Trimming cost V 6 bases and J 6 bases; bases outside gene matches: 12. The CDR3 is CASSLPGQGLGEQYF. In nucleotides, the CDR3 is TGTGCCAGCAGCCTACCGGGACAGGGTCTGGGCGAGCAGTACTTC.

For the CDR3, the DNA is TGTGCCAGTAGTATTAACTTGGCCAACGGGGAGACCCAGTACTTC. As protein: CASSINLANGETQYF. The chain uses TRBV19 and TRBJ2-5, with D unclear. Trimming removed 3 bases from V and 5 bases from J, with 16 bases in between. Germline V CDR1 and CDR2: LNHDA, SQIVND (reference sequence). CDR3 length: 15 amino acids.

The chain uses TRBV7-8 and TRBJ2-7; a possible D gene is TRBD1 (6 bases). This CDR3 region has 14 residues. The germline V gene has CDR1 SGHVS and CDR2 FQNEAQ. V lost 3 bases and J lost 2, with 11 bases in between. The CDR3 sequence: CASSLPGATYEQYF. The CDR3, as DNA: TGTGCCAGCAGCTTGCCAGGGGCCACCTACGAGCAGTACTTC.

V usage is TRBV30 and J usage is TRBJ1-5; no firm D call. The length of the CDR3 is 14 residues. V was cut by 6 bases and J by 3 bases, with 15 bases left in between. The germline V gene encodes CDR1 GTSNPN and CDR2 SVGIG (reference sequence). CDR3 region: CACSVGGSNQPQHF. DNA for the CDR3: TGTGCCTGCTCTGTGGGAGGGTCCAATCAGCCCCAGCATTTT. Using reference TRBV30 and TRBJ1-5 for the parts outside the CDR3, the full variable domain is SQTIHQWPATLVQPVGSPLSLECTVEGTSNPNLYWYRQAAGRGLQLLFYSVGIGQISSEVPQNLSASRPQDRQFILSSKKLLLSDSGFYLCACSVGGSNQPQHFGDGTRLSIL.